This TCR beta chain was captured in a study of T-cell reconstitution after alpha-beta-depleted transplantation in children. This clonotype showed up just a few times. Unique molecular identifiers were incorporated into the prepared TCRbeta library. TCRdb processed the PCR reads anew with MiXCR; each CDR3 protein has one entry. The sample carries 200,000 to 250,000 distinct CDR3 sequences, under 9.5% recorded once. This CDR3 is built from 12 residues. V was pared by 3 bases and J by 5 bases, with 4 bases between. From germline, CDR1 is SGHVS and CDR2 FQNEAQ. The sequence was obtained from a human donor who donated a stem cell graft to a child with acute lymphoblastic leukemia. This sequence joins TRBV7-8 and TRBJ1-4; D is undetermined. Here the sequenced sample was PBMCs from the stem cell graft donor, taken from the stem cell graft. For the CDR3, the DNA is TGTGCCAGCAGCTTTTGGAATGAAAAACTGTTTTTT. Translated, it gives CASSFWNEKLFF.